Listed below are T cell receptor beta chains from one sample, sequenced in a study of tumor-infiltrating lymphocytes in primary liver carcinoma. TCRdb re-called the multiplex PCR reads through MiXCR, storing one row per CDR3 protein. The sample contains 99,000 or so distinct CDR3 sequences, about 70% of which appear only once. The sequencing input was liver tumor tissue from sampling region 5. These receptors were taken from a woman aged 60-75 years with primary liver carcinoma and hepatitis B virus infection. CDR3s include the opening cysteine and the closing phenylalanine or tryptophan. D genes are given only for firm matches. The size of a clone is reported for some rows only, either as once, few or many, or as a class for expanded clones.

d_gene: TRBD1; abundance: NA; j_gene: TRBJ2-3; v_gene: TRBV11-2; len: 16; CDR3nt: TGTGCCTGCAGCTTAGTCGGACAGGCGATCACAGATACACGGTATTTT; CDR3aa: CACSLVGQAITDTRYF
d_gene: NA; abundance: once; j_gene: TRBJ2-6; v_gene: TRBV28; len: 16; CDR3nt: TGTGCCGGCAGTTCAAATCCGGGGAGTGGGGCCAACGTCCTGACTTTC; CDR3aa: CAGSSNPGSGANVLTF
d_gene: TRBD2; abundance: NA; j_gene: TRBJ2-3; v_gene: TRBV29-1; len: 14; CDR3nt: TGCAGCGTTGAGGGAGGGAGAGGTATAGATACGGAGTATTTT; CDR3aa: CSVEGGRGIDTEYF
d_gene: NA; abundance: NA; j_gene: TRBJ1-2; v_gene: TRBV11-2; len: 16; CDR3nt: TGTGCCAGCAGCCTCGCGATACCGGAGGGGTTCTATGGCTTCACCTTC; CDR3aa: CASSLAIPEGFYGFTF
d_gene: NA; abundance: once; j_gene: TRBJ2-1; v_gene: TRBV5-4; len: 13; CDR3nt: TGTGTCAGCAGATTGGTAGCCGGCAATGAGCAGTTCTTC; CDR3aa: CVSRLVAGNEQFF
d_gene: TRBD1; abundance: NA; j_gene: TRBJ1-2; v_gene: TRBV19; len: 14; CDR3nt: TGTACCAGTATCCGGGACAGGGGACGGAGTGGCTACACCTTC; CDR3aa: CTSIRDRGRSGYTF
d_gene: NA; abundance: NA; j_gene: TRBJ2-1; v_gene: TRBV6-2/TRBV6-3; len: 15; CDR3nt: TGTGCCAGCAGTGGACTAACGGAAGGGGTTGATGAGCAGTTCTTC; CDR3aa: CASSGLTEGVDEQFF
d_gene: TRBD2; abundance: NA; j_gene: TRBJ2-3; v_gene: TRBV29-1; len: 15; CDR3nt: TGCAGCGTTCACTTTGGGGGGACTAACCTCTATACGCAGTATTTT; CDR3aa: CSVHFGGTNLYTQYF
d_gene: TRBD2; abundance: NA; j_gene: TRBJ2-5; v_gene: TRBV28; len: 18; CDR3nt: TGTGCCAGCAGTCCAGCGCGGCGACTAGCGGGAGGGCCGGAGACCCAGTACTTC; CDR3aa: CASSPARRLAGGPETQYF
d_gene: TRBD2; abundance: many; j_gene: TRBJ2-3; v_gene: TRBV28; len: 15; CDR3nt: TGTGCCAGCAGTTTAGCGGGAGGAGTCCCGGATACGCAGTATTTT; CDR3aa: CASSLAGGVPDTQYF
d_gene: NA; abundance: once; j_gene: TRBJ1-2; v_gene: TRBV11-2; len: 13; CDR3nt: TGTGCAAGCAGCTTCGGACTGACGGAAGGCTACACCTTC; CDR3aa: CASSFGLTEGYTF
d_gene: NA; abundance: NA; j_gene: TRBJ1-3; v_gene: TRBV11-2; len: 19; CDR3nt: TGTGCCAGCAGCTCATGCCCGCACAGAGGAGCGTACTCTGGAAACACCATATATTTT; CDR3aa: CASSSCPHRGAYSGNTIYF
d_gene: TRBD1; abundance: NA; j_gene: TRBJ2-1; v_gene: TRBV11-2; len: 17; CDR3nt: TGCGCCTGCAGCTTATCCCGCGGACAGGGGTACAGGGGTGAGCAGTTCTTC; CDR3aa: CACSLSRGQGYRGEQFF
d_gene: NA; abundance: NA; j_gene: TRBJ1-4; v_gene: TRBV11-3; len: 14; CDR3nt: TGTACCATCAGCCGTCGTGCTTCTGATGGAAAACTGTCTTTT; CDR3aa: CTISRRASDGKLSF
d_gene: NA; abundance: NA; j_gene: TRBJ2-2; v_gene: TRBV9; len: 15; CDR3nt: TGTGCCAGCAGCCTAAGGGGAGCGAACACCGGGGAGCTGTTTTTT; CDR3aa: CASSLRGANTGELFF
d_gene: NA; abundance: NA; j_gene: TRBJ2-1; v_gene: TRBV7-8; len: 16; CDR3nt: TGTGCCAGCAGCCCCGGGAGACTATCCTTTTACAATGAGCCGTCCTTC; CDR3aa: CASSPGRLSFYNEPSF
d_gene: TRBD2; abundance: many; j_gene: TRBJ2-5; v_gene: TRBV10-2; len: 17; CDR3nt: TGCGCCAGCAGTGAGACGATACTAGCGGAAGACGAAGAGACCCAGTACTTC; CDR3aa: CASSETILAEDEETQYF